This entry features one TCR beta chain sequence. TCRdb re-called the 5' RACE reads, yielding one record per CDR3 amino acid sequence without DNA. This table holds about 200,000 distinct CDR3 sequences. These data are taken from a study of monozygotic twins with inflammatory bowel disease. CDR1 and CDR2 (germline): MNHEY, SVGEGT. This CDR3 is built from 12 residues. Sequencing was done on a sample of blood. The receptor was derived from a human donor with ulcerative colitis or Crohn's disease, or a healthy co-twin of an affected twin (not recorded which). The chain has TRBV6-2 or TRBV6-3 and TRBJ2-7. CDR3 loop: CASSFGVYEQYF.